This T cell receptor (beta chain) was recovered during a study of cytomegalovirus exposure and HLA in healthy donors. Findings and caveats of the study: Most TCR beta V segments were productive about 90% or about 30% of the time in an earlier analysis.

Germline V CDR1 and CDR2: LNHDA, SQIVND (reference sequence). V was cut by 6 bases and J by 4 bases, with 21 bases left in between. The CDR3 sequence is 16 residues long. A multiplex PCR was run with 60 Vbeta primers and 13 Jbeta primers. In the original analysis: Later reanalysis found approximately 76 million unique TCR beta chains, approximately 11 million of them shared. TCRdb keeps only in-frame clones here, not all; method: immunoSEQ multiplex PCR. V and J calls and clone size are as listed in that table; D and trimming were resolved from the DNA. The sample lists fewer than 350,000 clones; 70% to 90% were seen once. Of note for this clone: Its cognate antigen is unknown.

Source material: PBMCs. The TCR comes from a woman between 18 and 29 years old in good health and CMV-seronegative. This sequence joins TRBV19 and TRBJ1-1; possibly TRBD1 for D (5 bases). The CDR3 is CASSLIGGYGSTEAFF. As DNA, the CDR3 is TGTGCCAGTAGCCTGATTGGGGGGTACGGAAGCACTGAAGCTTTCTTT. Combining the CDR3 with reference TRBV19 and TRBJ1-1 gives the whole variable domain DGGITQSPKYLFRKEGQNVTLSCEQNLNHDAMYWYRQDPGQGLRLIYYSQIVNDFQKGDIAEGYSVSREKKESFPLTVTSAQKNPTAFYLCASSLIGGYGSTEAFFGQGTRLTVV.